This TCR beta chain was retrieved from a study of T cell responses to AZD1222 COVID-19 vaccine. Germline assignment: CDR1 SGDLS and CDR2 YYNGEE. The ends were cut back, 4 bases at V and 2 bases at J, with 19 bases in the middle. The CDR3 length is 18 residues. The data were produced by immunoSEQ multiplex PCR, yet TCRdb's version contains in-frame clones alone and is incomplete. This table holds 180,000 or so clones, roughly 94% found once. The sequence derives from an adult in good health. The rearrangement links TRBV9 to TRBJ2-6; a possible D gene is TRBD1 (6 bases). Sequencing used peripheral blood, obtained on day 0 of AZD1222 vaccination. The CDR3 loop reads CASSPTDSLKTGANVLTF. The DNA for the CDR3 is TGTGCCAGCAGCCCCACGGACAGTCTAAAGACTGGGGCCAACGTCCTGACTTTC. Full variable domain (rest looked up from reference TRBV9 and TRBJ2-6): DSGVTQTPKHLITATGQRVTLRCSPRSGDLSVYWYQQSLDQGLQFLIQYYNGEERAKGNILERFSAQQFPDLHSELNLSSLELGDSALYFCASSPTDSLKTGANVLTFGAGSRLTVL.